These T cell receptor beta chains were read from a single sample in a study of cytomegalovirus exposure and HLA in healthy donors. Measured with immunoSEQ multiplex PCR; TCRdb has only the in-frame clones, and not every one. Of fewer than 200,000 clones listed, approximately 82% are singletons. The material sequenced was PBMCs. Every receptor here comes from a man in his forties in good health and CMV-seropositive. Each CDR3 is given with its conserved first and last residue. The order of the fields is J gene, D gene, clone size, V gene, CDR3 DNA, CDR3 protein. A D gene is named only where the DNA matches it firmly. Expanded clones are given a class, and other clones once, few, many or no size at all.

j_call: TRBJ2-5; d_call: -; clone_size: -; v_call: TRBV18; cdr3_nt: TGTGCCAGCTCACCACTCGGAGGTTTCAGGCCGAACCAACAAGAGACCCAGTACTTC; cdr3_aa: CASSPLGGFRPNQQETQYF
j_call: TRBJ2-1; d_call: TRBD2; clone_size: -; v_call: TRBV2; cdr3_nt: TGTGCCAGCAGTGGTATAGCGGGAGGGTACGCTGGTGAGCAGTTCTTC; cdr3_aa: CASSGIAGGYAGEQFF
j_call: TRBJ1-5; d_call: -; clone_size: few; v_call: TRBV6-6; cdr3_nt: TGTGCCAGCAGTCCAAACGGGGGGATCGGGCCCCAGCATTTT; cdr3_aa: CASSPNGGIGPQHF
j_call: TRBJ2-5; d_call: TRBD2; clone_size: -; v_call: TRBV5-1; cdr3_nt: TGCGCCAGCAGCTTGGCCTTTGGGAGGGCCTCGGGAGAGACCCAGTACTTC; cdr3_aa: CASSLAFGRASGETQYF
j_call: TRBJ1-2; d_call: -; clone_size: -; v_call: TRBV7-9; cdr3_nt: TGTGCCAGCAGCTTAGGTGCAGGGAACTATGGCTACACCTTC; cdr3_aa: CASSLGAGNYGYTF
j_call: TRBJ1-1; d_call: -; clone_size: -; v_call: TRBV6-5; cdr3_nt: TGTGCCATTTTCCAGGGGATGAACACTGAAGCTTTCTTT; cdr3_aa: CAIFQGMNTEAFF
j_call: TRBJ2-7; d_call: -; clone_size: -; v_call: TRBV5-1; cdr3_nt: TGCGCCAGCAGCCCAACTGCTCTGTACGAGCAGTACTTC; cdr3_aa: CASSPTALYEQYF
j_call: TRBJ1-1; d_call: -; clone_size: -; v_call: TRBV29-1; cdr3_nt: TGCAGCGTCCTGGGAGGGAACACTGAAGCTTTCTTT; cdr3_aa: CSVLGGNTEAFF
j_call: TRBJ2-7; d_call: -; clone_size: -; v_call: TRBV7-3; cdr3_nt: TGTGCCAGCAGCTTAGCAGGGGTCGGCTACGAGCAGTACTTC; cdr3_aa: CASSLAGVGYEQYF
j_call: TRBJ2-7; d_call: TRBD2; clone_size: -; v_call: TRBV28; cdr3_nt: TGTGCCAGCAGTTTATACGGGACTAGCGGGGCCCTCTACGAGCAGTACTTC; cdr3_aa: CASSLYGTSGALYEQYF